The 18 T cell receptor beta chains below were found in one sample sequenced in a study of shared clonotypes between healthy human individuals. Sequencing used immunoSEQ multiplex PCR; TCRdb keeps in-frame clones, though not all of them. The data hold about 230,000 clones, with 65% observed a single time. Sample: memory CD4+ T cells sorted from blood. Subset indicated: CD45RA-negative fraction. The receptor set was obtained from a man between 25 and 39 years old in good health.

The rearrangement joins TRBV5-5 to TRBJ2-1, with D tentatively TRBD1 or TRBD2 (5 bases each). With 0 bases removed from V and 9 bases from J, the gap between germline ends came to 19 bases. CDR3 length equals 16 residues. Per germline, CDR1 SGHKS and CDR2 YYEKEE (reference sequence). The CDR3 DNA reads TGTGCCAGCAGCTTGGCCGATCGGGACCAAGCCTTTGAGCAGTTCTTC. Translating it yields CASSLADRDQAFEQFF. The variable domain in full, completed from reference TRBV5-5 and TRBJ2-1, reads DAGVTQSPTHLIKTRGQQVTLRCSPISGHKSVSWYQQVLGQGPQFIFQYYEKEERGRGNFPDRFSARQFPNYSSELNVNALLLGDSALYLCASSLADRDQAFEQFFGPGTRLTVL.

This chain connects TRBV29-1 to TRBJ2-1, with D perhaps being TRBD1 or TRBD2 (5 bases each). The ends were cut back, 4 bases at V and 8 bases at J, with 9 bases in the middle. The CDR3 sequence is 11 residues long. Germline V lookup: CDR1 SQVTM, CDR2 ANQGSEA. CDR3 sequence reads: CSVAGLDEQFF. For the CDR3, the DNA is TGCAGCGTTGCGGGGCTGGATGAGCAGTTCTTC.

On this clone: Other nucleotide sequences from this sample produce the same CDR3. The chain couples TRBV2 to TRBJ2-5, with TRBD2 identical over 11 bases. V lost 4 bases to trimming and J lost 4 bases; unmatched junction nucleotides: 8. Germline V CDR1 and CDR2: SNHLY, FYNNEI. There are 16 residues in the CDR3. Here the CDR3 reads CASSGGGLAVGETQYF. CDR3 bases: TGTGCCAGCAGTGGGGGGGGACTAGCGGTAGGAGAGACCCAGTACTTC.

This rearrangement joins TRBV9 to TRBJ2-7; TRBD2 matches 7 bases. V shed 0 bases and J 6 bases; nucleotides not matched to a gene: 12. Germline V gene data show CDR1 as SGDLS and CDR2 as YYNGEE. The CDR3 is 16 residues long. For the CDR3, the DNA is TGTGCCAGCAGCGTAGGGGGGAGCGGGGACCCGGGCGAGCAGTACTTC. Amino acids: CASSVGGSGDPGEQYF.

This chain's CDR3 is CASSPGPNTEAFF. In DNA, the CDR3 is TGTGCCAGTAGCCCCGGGCCGAACACTGAAGCTTTCTTT. The gene calls are TRBV19 and TRBJ1-1; D ambiguous. The germline V gene has CDR1 LNHDA and CDR2 SQIVND (reference sequence). Trimming removed 6 bases at V and 1 base at J, with 9 bases between. This CDR3 contains 13 residues.

This chain connects TRBV30 to TRBJ2-1; 9 bases agree with TRBD2. Losses at the gene ends were 4 bases for V and 7 bases for J; bases not matched to a gene: 5. Germline loops: CDR1 GTSNPN, CDR2 SVGIG (reference sequence). The CDR3 spans 13 residues. The CDR3: CAWTSGNWNEQFF. For the CDR3, the DNA is TGTGCCTGGACTAGCGGGAATTGGAATGAGCAGTTCTTC.

V and J are TRBV5-1 and TRBJ1-4; the D gene is possibly TRBD1 (6 bases). The V gene lost 5 bases and the J gene lost 8 bases, with 16 bases spanning the gap. This CDR3 is 14 amino acids long. Germline CDR1 and CDR2: SGHRS and YFSETQ. CDR3: CASSFIGGQEKLFF. The CDR3, as DNA: TGCGCCAGCAGTTTCATCGGAGGACAGGAAAAACTGTTTTTT.

The genes are TRBV4-1 and TRBJ2-7; no definite D call. Trimming took 0 bases from V and 6 from J, leaving 24 bases between them. Germline V gives CDR1 MGHRA, CDR2 YSYEKL. CDR3 length: 18 amino acids. The CDR3 DNA reads TGCGCCAGCAGCCAAGAATATCCCAAGGCTAGTGGCCGGCGCGAGCAGTACTTC. It encodes CASSQEYPKASGRREQYF.

CDR3 region: CASSLFGAANVLTF. Written as DNA, the CDR3 is TGTGCCAGCAGTTTATTCGGGGCGGCCAACGTCCTGACTTTC. The chain employs TRBV27 and TRBJ2-6; D may match TRBD1 or TRBD2 (5 bases each). The V gene's germline CDR1 is MNHEY and CDR2 SMNVEV (reference sequence). Trimming removed 1 base from V and 6 bases from J, with 7 bases in between. The CDR3 has 14 amino acids. Based on the CDR3 plus reference TRBV27 and TRBJ2-6, the full variable domain is EAQVTQNPRYLITVTGKKLTVTCSQNMNHEYMSWYRQDPGLGLRQIYYSMNVEVTDKGDVPEGYKVSRKEKRNFPLILESPSPNQTSLYFCASSLFGAANVLTFGAGSRLTVL.

This clone was detected a few times. This same CDR3 is encoded by further DNA sequences in the sample. This sequence joins TRBV5-1 and TRBJ2-5; D is perhaps TRBD2 (5 bases). Trimming stripped 4 bases from V and 5 bases from J, with 18 bases between. Germline V gene data show CDR1 as SGHRS and CDR2 as YFSETQ. The CDR3 spans 15 residues. CDR3 nucleotide sequence: TGCGCCAGCAGCCCAGGCACTAGAGGCGGGGAGACCCAGTACTTC. Translation gives CASSPGTRGGETQYF.

The CDR3 reads CASSRSTDALAYF. CDR3 nucleotides: TGCGCCAGCAGCCGATCCACGGATGCGCTCGCGTACTTC. The chain carries TRBV4-3 and TRBJ2-7; D is ambiguous. The CDR3 is 13 residues long. Germline V gene sequence: CDR1 LGHNA, CDR2 YSLEER. V dropped 4 bases and J dropped 12 bases, with 19 bases sitting between them.

J is TRBJ1-1 and V is TRBV7-9, with D possibly TRBD1 on 5 matching bases. The CDR3 is 16 amino acids. The V and J ends lost 2 bases and 0 bases respectively, with 13 bases between them. Germline V lookup: CDR1 SEHNR, CDR2 FQNEAQ (reference sequence). CDR3 DNA sequence: TGTGCCAGCAGCTTATCGTGGGGGATGATGAACACTGAAGCTTTCTTT. The encoded protein is CASSLSWGMMNTEAFF.

A remark on this clone: The likely explanation is a read error, given a far larger clone one base away. The sample contains more than one DNA sequence encoding this CDR3. This sequence joins TRBV6-1 and TRBJ2-7; TRBD1 is a possible D gene (6 bases). Germline V CDR1 and CDR2: MNHNS, SASEGT. Trimming shortened V by 5 bases and J by 2 bases, and 7 bases separated the two germline ends. This CDR3 spans 12 amino acids. The CDR3 loop is CASSRTAYEQYF. DNA of the CDR3: TGTGCCAGCAGTCGGACAGCCTACGAGCAGTACTTC.

V and J are TRBV5-6 and TRBJ2-7; TRBD2 is a possible D gene (6 bases). Germline CDR1 is SGHDT and CDR2 is YYEEEE. The CDR3 loop spans 13 amino acids. Trimming pared 3 bases from V and 3 bases from J, leaving 10 bases between. The CDR3 sequence is CASSSGTRYEQYF. As DNA, the CDR3 is TGTGCCAGCAGCTCGGGGACTCGCTACGAGCAGTACTTC.

The V call is TRBV19, the J call TRBJ1-2; D might be TRBD1 (6 bases). This CDR3 region has 14 residues. Deletions cut 8 bases from V and 8 bases from J, with 21 bases between. CDR1 LNHDA and CDR2 SQIVND come from the germline V gene (reference sequence). In DNA form, the CDR3 reads TGTGCCAGTTCGGCCGGCTACAGACAGGTCGGCTACACCTTC. Protein: CASSAGYRQVGYTF.

This clone was counted between two and nine times. The gene calls are TRBV28 and TRBJ2-3; TRBD1 matches 7 bases. The CDR3 length is 13 residues. Trimming removed 8 bases from V and 0 bases from J; junction bases left unmatched: 2. CDR1 MDHEN and CDR2 SYDVKM come from the germline V gene. CDR3 residues: CASQTGSTDTQYF. In DNA, the CDR3 is TGTGCCAGCCAGACAGGGAGCACAGATACGCAGTATTTT. The complete variable domain, with remaining parts taken from reference TRBV28 and TRBJ2-3, reads DVKVTQSSRYLVKRTGEKVFLECVQDMDHENMFWYRQDPGLGLRLIYFSYDVKMKEKGDIPEGYSVSREKKERFSLILESASTNQTSMYLCASQTGSTDTQYFGPGTRLTVL.

The V gene is TRBV29-1, the J gene TRBJ2-7; D perhaps matches TRBD2 (6 bases). Trimming removed 3 bases at V and 6 bases at J, with 9 bases between. The CDR3 is 11 amino acids. Germline CDR1 reads SQVTM; CDR2 reads ANQGSEA. The CDR3 nucleotides are TGCAGCGTTGACTACGGGGGCGAGCAGTACTTC. Residues: CSVDYGGEQYF.

The chain recombines TRBV29-1 with TRBJ2-7; the D gene is possibly TRBD1 (9 bases). This CDR3 spans 16 amino acids. Germline-derived CDR1 and CDR2 are SQVTM and ANQGSEA. V was pared by 5 bases and J by 3 bases, with 23 bases between. For the CDR3, the DNA is TGCAGCGTTCGCGGGGGGAGGGACAGGGATATCTACGAGCAGTACTTC. It specifies CSVRGGRDRDIYEQYF.